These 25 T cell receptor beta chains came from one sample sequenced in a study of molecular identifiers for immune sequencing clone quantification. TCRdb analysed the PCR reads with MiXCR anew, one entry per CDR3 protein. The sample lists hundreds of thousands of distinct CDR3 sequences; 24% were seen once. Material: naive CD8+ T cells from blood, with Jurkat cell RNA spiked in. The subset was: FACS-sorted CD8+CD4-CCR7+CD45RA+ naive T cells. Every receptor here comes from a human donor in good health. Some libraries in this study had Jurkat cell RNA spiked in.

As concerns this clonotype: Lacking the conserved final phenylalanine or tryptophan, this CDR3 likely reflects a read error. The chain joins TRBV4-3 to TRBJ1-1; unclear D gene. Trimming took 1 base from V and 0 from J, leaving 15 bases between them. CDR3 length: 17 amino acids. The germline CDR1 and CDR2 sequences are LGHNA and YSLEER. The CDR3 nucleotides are TGCGCCAGCAGCCAAGGGGCCGTGGCTGTGTTGAACACTGAAGCTTTCCTT. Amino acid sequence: CASSQGAVAVLNTEAFL.

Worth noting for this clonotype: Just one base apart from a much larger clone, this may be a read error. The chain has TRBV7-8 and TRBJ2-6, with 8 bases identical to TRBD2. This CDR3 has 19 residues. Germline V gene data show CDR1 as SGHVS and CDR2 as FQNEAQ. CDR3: CASSVKTAGTRSGTNVLTF. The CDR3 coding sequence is TGTGCCAGCAGCGTAAAAACCGCCGGGACTAGGTCTGGGACCAACGTCCTGACTTTC.

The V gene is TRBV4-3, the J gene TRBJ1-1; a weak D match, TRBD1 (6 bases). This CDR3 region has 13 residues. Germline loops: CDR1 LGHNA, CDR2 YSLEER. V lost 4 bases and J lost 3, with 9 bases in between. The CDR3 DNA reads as TGCGCCAGCAGCCCCGACAGGTACACTGAAGCTTTCTTT. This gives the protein CASSPDRYTEAFF.

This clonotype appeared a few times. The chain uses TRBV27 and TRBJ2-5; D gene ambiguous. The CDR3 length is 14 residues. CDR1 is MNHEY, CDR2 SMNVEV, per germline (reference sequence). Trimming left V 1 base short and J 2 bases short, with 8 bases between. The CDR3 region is CASSLYGSQETQYF. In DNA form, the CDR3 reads TGTGCCAGCAGTTTATATGGCAGTCAAGAGACCCAGTACTTC.

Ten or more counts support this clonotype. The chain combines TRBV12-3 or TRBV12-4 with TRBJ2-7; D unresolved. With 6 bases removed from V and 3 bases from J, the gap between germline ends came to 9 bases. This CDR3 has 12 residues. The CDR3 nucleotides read TGTGCCAGCAGCTTGGACCGCTACGAGCAGTACTTC. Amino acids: CASSLDRYEQYF.

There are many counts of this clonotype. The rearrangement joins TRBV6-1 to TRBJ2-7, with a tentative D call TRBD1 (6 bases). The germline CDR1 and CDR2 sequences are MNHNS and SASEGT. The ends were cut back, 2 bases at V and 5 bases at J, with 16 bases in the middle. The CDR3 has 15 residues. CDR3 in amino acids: CASSESPGQGNEQYF. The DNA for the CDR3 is TGTGCCAGCAGTGAATCCCCGGGACAAGGAAACGAGCAGTACTTC.

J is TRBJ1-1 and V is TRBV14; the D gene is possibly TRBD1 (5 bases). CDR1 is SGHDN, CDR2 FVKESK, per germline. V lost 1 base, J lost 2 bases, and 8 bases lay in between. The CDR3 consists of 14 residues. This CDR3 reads CASSQVRANTEAFF. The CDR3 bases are TGTGCCAGCAGCCAAGTCAGGGCTAACACTGAAGCTTTCTTT.

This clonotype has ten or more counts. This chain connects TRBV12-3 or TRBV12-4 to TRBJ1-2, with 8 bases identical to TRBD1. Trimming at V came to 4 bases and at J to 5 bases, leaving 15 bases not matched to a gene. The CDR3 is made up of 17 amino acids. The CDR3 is CASSSPTGVHGTYGYTF. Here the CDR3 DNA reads TGTGCCAGCAGTTCGCCGACAGGGGTCCACGGAACTTATGGCTACACCTTC.

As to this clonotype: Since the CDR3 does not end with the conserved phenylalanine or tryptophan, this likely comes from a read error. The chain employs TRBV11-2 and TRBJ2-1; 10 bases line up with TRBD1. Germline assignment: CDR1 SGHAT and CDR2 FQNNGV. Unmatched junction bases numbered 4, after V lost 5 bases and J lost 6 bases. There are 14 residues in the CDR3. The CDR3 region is CASSPWTGGNEQFI. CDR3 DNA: TGTGCCAGCAGCCCGTGGACAGGGGGCAATGAGCAGTTCATC.

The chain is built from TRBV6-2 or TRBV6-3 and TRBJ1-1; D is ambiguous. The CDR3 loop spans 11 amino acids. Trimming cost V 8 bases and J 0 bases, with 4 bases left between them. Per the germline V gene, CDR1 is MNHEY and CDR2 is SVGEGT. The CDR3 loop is CASGLNTEAFF. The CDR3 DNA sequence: TGTGCCAGCGGTCTGAACACTGAAGCTTTCTTT.

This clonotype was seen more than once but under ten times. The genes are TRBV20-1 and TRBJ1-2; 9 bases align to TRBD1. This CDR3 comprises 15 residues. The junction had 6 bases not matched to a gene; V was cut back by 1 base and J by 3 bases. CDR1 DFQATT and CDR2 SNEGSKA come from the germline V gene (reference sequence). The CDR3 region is CSARGGTGSDYGYTF. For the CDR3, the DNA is TGCAGTGCTAGAGGAGGGACAGGGAGCGACTATGGCTACACCTTC.

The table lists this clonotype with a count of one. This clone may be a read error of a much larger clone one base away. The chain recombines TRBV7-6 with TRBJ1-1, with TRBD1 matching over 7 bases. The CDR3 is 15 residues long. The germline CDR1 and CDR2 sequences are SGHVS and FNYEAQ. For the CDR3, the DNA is TGTACCAGCAGTTCTCGTGACAGGGAGAGGACTGAAGCTTTCTTT. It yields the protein CTSSSRDRERTEAFF.

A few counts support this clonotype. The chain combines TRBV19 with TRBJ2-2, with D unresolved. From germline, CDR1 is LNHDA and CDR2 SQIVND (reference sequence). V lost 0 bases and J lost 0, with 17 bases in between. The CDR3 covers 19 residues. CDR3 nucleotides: TGTGCCAGTAGTATAGATTTTTTGCCTCTCCTCACGAACACCGGGGAGCTGTTTTTT. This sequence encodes CASSIDFLPLLTNTGELFF.

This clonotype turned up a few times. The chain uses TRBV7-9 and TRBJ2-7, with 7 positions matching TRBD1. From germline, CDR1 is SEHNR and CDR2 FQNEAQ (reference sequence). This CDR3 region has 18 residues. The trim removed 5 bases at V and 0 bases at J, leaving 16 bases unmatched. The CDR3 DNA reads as TGTGCCAGCAGCCTAAACCCAGGCGACAGGGAGCACTCCTACGAGCAGTACTTC. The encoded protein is CASSLNPGDREHSYEQYF.

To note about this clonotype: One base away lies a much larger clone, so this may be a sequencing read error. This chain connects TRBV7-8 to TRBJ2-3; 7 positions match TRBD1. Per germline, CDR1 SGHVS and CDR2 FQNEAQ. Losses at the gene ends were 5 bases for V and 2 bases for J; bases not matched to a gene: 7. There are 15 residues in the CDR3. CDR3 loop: CASSPLGGYTDTQYF. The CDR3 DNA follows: TGTGCCAGCAGCCCGCTAGGGGGCTACACAGATACGCAGTATTTT.

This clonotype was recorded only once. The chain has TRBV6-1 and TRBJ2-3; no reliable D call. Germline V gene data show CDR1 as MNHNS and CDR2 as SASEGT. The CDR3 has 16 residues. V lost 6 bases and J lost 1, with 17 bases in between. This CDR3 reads CASRTATTGGTDTQYF. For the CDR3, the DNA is TGTGCCAGCAGAACCGCCACCACCGGAGGCACAGATACGCAGTATTTT.

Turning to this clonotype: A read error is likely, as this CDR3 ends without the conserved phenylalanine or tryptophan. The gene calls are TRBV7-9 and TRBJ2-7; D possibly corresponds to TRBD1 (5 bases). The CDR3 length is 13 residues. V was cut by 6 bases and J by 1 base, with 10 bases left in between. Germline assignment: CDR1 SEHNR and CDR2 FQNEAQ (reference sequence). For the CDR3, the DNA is TGTGCCAGCAGTGGCAGGGAATCCTACGAGCAGTACTAC. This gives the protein CASSGRESYEQYY.

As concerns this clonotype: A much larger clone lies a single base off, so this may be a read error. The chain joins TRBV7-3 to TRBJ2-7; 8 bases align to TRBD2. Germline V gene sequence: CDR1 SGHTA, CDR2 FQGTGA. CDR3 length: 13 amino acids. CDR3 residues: CACSPLAGSEQYF. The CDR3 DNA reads TGTGCCTGCAGCCCCTTAGCGGGAAGCGAGCAGTACTTC.

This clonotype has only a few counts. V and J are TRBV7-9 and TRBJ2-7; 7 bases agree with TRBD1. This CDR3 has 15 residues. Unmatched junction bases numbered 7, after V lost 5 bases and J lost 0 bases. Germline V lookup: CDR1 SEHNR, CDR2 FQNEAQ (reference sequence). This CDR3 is CASSPGQDLSYEQYF. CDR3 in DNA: TGTGCCAGCAGCCCCGGACAGGACCTCTCCTACGAGCAGTACTTC. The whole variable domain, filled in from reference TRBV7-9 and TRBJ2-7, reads DTGVSQNPRHKITKRGQNVTFRCDPISEHNRLYWYRQTLGQGPEFLTYFQNEAQLEKSRLLSDRFSAERPKGSFSTLEIQRTEQGDSAMYLCASSPGQDLSYEQYFGPGTRLTVT.

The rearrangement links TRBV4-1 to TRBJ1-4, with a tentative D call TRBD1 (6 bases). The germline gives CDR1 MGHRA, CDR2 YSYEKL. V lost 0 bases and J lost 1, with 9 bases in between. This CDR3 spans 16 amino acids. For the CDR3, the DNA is TGCGCCAGCAGCCAAGAGAGGGGACAAACTAATGAAAAACTGTTTTTT. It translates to CASSQERGQTNEKLFF.

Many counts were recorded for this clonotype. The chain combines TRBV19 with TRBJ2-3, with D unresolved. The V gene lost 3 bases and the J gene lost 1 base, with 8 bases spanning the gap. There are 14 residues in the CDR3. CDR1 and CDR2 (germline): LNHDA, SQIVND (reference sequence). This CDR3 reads CASSIWQGTDTQYF. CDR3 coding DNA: TGTGCCAGTAGTATTTGGCAGGGCACAGATACGCAGTATTTT.

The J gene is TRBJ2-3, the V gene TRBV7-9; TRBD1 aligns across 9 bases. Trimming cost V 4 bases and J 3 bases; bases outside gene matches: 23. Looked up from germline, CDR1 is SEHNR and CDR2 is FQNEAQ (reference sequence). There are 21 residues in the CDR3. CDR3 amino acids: CASSSTPGTGLAGPGTDTQYF. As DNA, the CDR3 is TGTGCCAGCAGCTCTACACCCGGGACAGGGTTAGCGGGCCCAGGTACAGATACGCAGTATTTT.

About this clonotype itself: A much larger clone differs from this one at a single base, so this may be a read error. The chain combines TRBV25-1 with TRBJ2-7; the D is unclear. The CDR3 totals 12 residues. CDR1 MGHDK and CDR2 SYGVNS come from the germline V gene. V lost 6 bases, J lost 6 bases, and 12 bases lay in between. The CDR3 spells CASSRGDSEQYF. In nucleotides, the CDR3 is TGTGCCAGCAGCAGAGGTGATAGCGAGCAGTACTTC.

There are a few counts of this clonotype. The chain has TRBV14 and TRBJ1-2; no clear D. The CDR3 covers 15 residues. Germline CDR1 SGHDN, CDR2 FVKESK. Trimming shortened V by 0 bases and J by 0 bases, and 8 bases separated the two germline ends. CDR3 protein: CASSQDIAPNYGYTF. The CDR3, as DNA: TGTGCCAGCAGCCAAGATATTGCACCTAACTATGGCTACACCTTC.

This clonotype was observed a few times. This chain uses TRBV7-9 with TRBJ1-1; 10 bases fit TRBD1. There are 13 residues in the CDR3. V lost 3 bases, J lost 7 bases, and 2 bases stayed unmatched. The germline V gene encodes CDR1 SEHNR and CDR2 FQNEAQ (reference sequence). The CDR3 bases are TGTGCCAGCAGCTTGGGACAGGGGTATGAAGCTTTCTTT. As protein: CASSLGQGYEAFF.